The 14 T cell receptor beta chains given below trace back to one sample, sequenced in a study of graft-versus-host responses after intestinal transplantation. TCRdb keeps only in-frame clones here, not all; method: immunoSEQ multiplex PCR. The repertoire includes around 67,000 clones, 90% of them detected once, and roughly 3.9% sits in the top ten. What these receptors recognize is not known. This specimen consisted of unstimulated CD8+ T cells sorted from spleen or lymph node cells, obtained before transplant. The receptor set was obtained from a human donor who was the organ donor for an intestinal transplant.

The genes are TRBV5-4 and TRBJ2-2, with D perhaps TRBD1 (6 bases). Germline V gene data show CDR1 as SGHNT and CDR2 as YYREEE (reference sequence). This CDR3 has 13 residues. CDR3 DNA sequence: TGTGCAGAGGACAGTCGTAGCACCGGGGAGCTGTTTTTT. Its translation: CAEDSRSTGELFF.

J is TRBJ2-2 and V is TRBV15; no definite D call. Germline CDR1 is LNHNV and CDR2 is YYDKDF (reference sequence). Trimming stripped 3 bases from V and 6 bases from J, with 8 bases between. CDR3 length: 13 residues. CDR3 DNA sequence: TGTGCCACCAGCAGGACTTCCCCCGGGGAGCTGTTTTTT. Translating it yields CATSRTSPGELFF.

The J gene is TRBJ2-7, the V gene TRBV15; TRBD2 matches at 9 bases. Germline V CDR1 and CDR2: LNHNV, YYDKDF (reference sequence). V gave up 3 bases and J gave up 5 bases; unmatched junction bases: 5. The CDR3 length is 14 residues. CDR3 in amino acids: CATSRAIAGDEQYV. The CDR3 DNA sequence: TGTGCCACCAGCAGGGCAATAGCGGGGGACGAGCAGTACGTC.

This chain uses TRBV4-3 with TRBJ2-4; D is perhaps TRBD2 (7 bases). Trimming took 0 bases from V and 2 from J, leaving 11 bases between them. CDR1 is LGHNA, CDR2 YSLEER, per germline. This CDR3 spans 16 amino acids. The CDR3 loop is CASSQDRGATKNIQYF. The CDR3 bases are TGCGCCAGCAGCCAAGATCGGGGGGCGACCAAAAACATTCAGTACTTC.

V gene TRBV27 combines with J gene TRBJ2-7; D may match TRBD1 or TRBD2 (5 bases each). Germline V CDR1 and CDR2: MNHEY, SMNVEV (reference sequence). Trimming left V 0 bases short and J 2 bases short, with 8 bases between. CDR3 length: 14 residues. The CDR3 region is CASSLSLGAYEQYV. The CDR3 DNA is TGTGCCAGCAGTTTATCTCTGGGGGCCTACGAGCAGTACGTC.

To note about this clone: This CDR3 is also generated by other DNA sequences in the sample. The rearrangement joins TRBV13 to TRBJ2-5; no clear D. Trimming took off 2 bases at V and 2 bases at J, with 6 bases between the two ends. The germline V gene encodes CDR1 PRHDT and CDR2 FYEKMQ (reference sequence). The CDR3 is 13 amino acids. The CDR3 nucleotides read TGTGCCAGCAGCTTACCCGGGCAAGAGACCCAGTACTTC. This translates into CASSLPGQETQYF.

This clone appeared a few times. The genes are TRBV9 and TRBJ1-4, with 8 positions matching TRBD1. This CDR3 has 14 residues. Trimming cost V 5 bases and J 8 bases; bases outside gene matches: 8. Germline-derived CDR1 and CDR2 are SGDLS and YYNGEE. Here the CDR3 reads CASSSSGGEEKLFF. The CDR3 DNA reads TGTGCCAGCAGTAGTTCAGGGGGCGAGGAAAAACTGTTTTTT. Drawing the rest from reference TRBV9 and TRBJ1-4, the complete variable domain is DSGVTQTPKHLITATGQRVTLRCSPRSGDLSVYWYQQSLDQGLQFLIQYYNGEERAKGNILERFSAQQFPDLHSELNLSSLELGDSALYFCASSSSGGEEKLFFGSGTQLSVL.

The chain employs TRBV7-2 and TRBJ2-1; D not certain. The CDR3 runs to 14 residues. Per the germline V gene, CDR1 is SGHTA and CDR2 is FQGNSA. V was trimmed by 3 bases and J by 0 bases, leaving 6 bases between them. The CDR3 spells CASSFWPSYNEQFF. CDR3 bases: TGTGCCAGCAGCTTTTGGCCCTCCTACAATGAGCAGTTCTTC.

V is TRBV10-1 and J is TRBJ1-4; TRBD1 might be the D (5 bases). V was trimmed by 6 bases and J by 8 bases, leaving 16 bases between them. Germline V gene sequence: CDR1 WNHNN, CDR2 SYGVQD (reference sequence). This CDR3 is 14 amino acids long. DNA of the CDR3: TGCGCCAGCAGCTATACAGGTTTGGAGGAAAAACTGTTTTTT. It specifies CASSYTGLEEKLFF.

The rearrangement uses TRBV28 and TRBJ1-3, with 7 bases identical to TRBD1. The CDR3 runs 16 residues. Germline assignment: CDR1 MDHEN and CDR2 SYDVKM. V dropped 6 bases and J dropped 3; count of bases not matched to a gene: 11. DNA for the CDR3: TGTGCCAGCAGGCCAAAATACAGGGGTAGTGGAAACACCATATATTTT. It encodes CASRPKYRGSGNTIYF.

The rearrangement links TRBV6-5 to TRBJ2-1; 7 bases agree with TRBD1. This CDR3 spans 15 amino acids. Germline assignment: CDR1 MNHEY and CDR2 SVGAGI. J lost 0 bases, V lost 5 bases, and 4 bases had no gene match. In nucleotides, the CDR3 is TGTGCCAGCAGTACAGGGGTCGTCTCCTACAATGAGCAGTTCTTC. Translation: CASSTGVVSYNEQFF.

The chain links TRBV2 to TRBJ1-1; no reliable D call. Trimming took 2 bases from V and 6 from J, leaving 10 bases between them. Per the germline V gene, CDR1 is SNHLY and CDR2 is FYNNEI. The CDR3 length is 13 residues. In DNA, the CDR3 is TGTGCCAGCAGTGAATTTGGCGGGGCTGAAGCTTTCTTT. Translation gives CASSEFGGAEAFF. The entire variable domain, with the rest obtained from reference TRBV2 and TRBJ1-1, is as follows: EPEVTQTPSHQVTQMGQEVILRCVPISNHLYFYWYRQILGQKVEFLVSFYNNEISEKSEIFDDQFSVERPDGSNFTLKIRSTKLEDSAMYFCASSEFGGAEAFFGQGTRLTVV.

The chain is built from TRBV5-1 and TRBJ1-3; D not certain. CDR1 SGHRS and CDR2 YFSETQ come from the germline V gene. There are 16 residues in the CDR3. V gave up 4 bases and J gave up 0 bases, with 14 bases separating them. CDR3 sequence: CASSPGRASSGNTIYF. DNA for the CDR3: TGCGCCAGCAGCCCTGGGAGGGCGAGCTCTGGAAACACCATATATTTT.

The chain uses TRBV27 and TRBJ1-1, with D uncertain. Trimming removed 0 bases at V and 0 bases at J, with 8 bases between. This CDR3 is 15 amino acids long. Germline V gene sequence: CDR1 MNHEY, CDR2 SMNVEV (reference sequence). CDR3 coding DNA: TGTGCCAGCAGTTTATCTGCAGATTTGAACACTGAAGCTTTCTTT. It is translated as CASSLSADLNTEAFF.